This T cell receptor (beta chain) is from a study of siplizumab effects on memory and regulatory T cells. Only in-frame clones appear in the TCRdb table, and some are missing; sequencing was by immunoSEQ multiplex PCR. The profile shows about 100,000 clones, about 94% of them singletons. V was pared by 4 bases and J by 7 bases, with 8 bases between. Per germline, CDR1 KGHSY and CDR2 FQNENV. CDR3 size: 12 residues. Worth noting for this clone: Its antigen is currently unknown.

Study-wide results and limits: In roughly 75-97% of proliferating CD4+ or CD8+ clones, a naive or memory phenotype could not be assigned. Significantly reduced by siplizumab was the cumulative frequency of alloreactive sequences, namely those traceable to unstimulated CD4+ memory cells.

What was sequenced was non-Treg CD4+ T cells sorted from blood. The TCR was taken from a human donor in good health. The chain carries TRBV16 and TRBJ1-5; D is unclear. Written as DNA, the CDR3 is TGTGCCAGCAGCCCTAGTCTGCAGCCCCAGCATTTT. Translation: CASSPSLQPQHF.